This T cell receptor beta chain was identified during a study of T-cell reconstitution after alpha-beta-depleted transplantation in children. Germline V lookup: CDR1 SGHDT, CDR2 YYEEEE. V was cut by 4 bases and J by 0 bases, with 11 bases left in between. The CDR3 has 15 residues. Using unique molecular identifiers, the investigators prepared the TCRbeta library. TCRdb passed the PCR reads through MiXCR, listing each CDR3 protein once. The sample contains 670,000 or so distinct CDR3 sequences, around 13% of which appear only once. For this clonotype: As yet, its antigen is unknown.

Overall study findings and caveats: Reportedly, alpha-beta T cells present about two months post-transplant originated from several hundred expanded clones of graft origin.

The sequence derives from a girl aged 2 to 9 with congenital amegakaryocytic thrombocytopenia, due to receive a stem cell transplant. Sample: PBMCs, taken before TCRalphabeta/CD19-depleted stem cell transplant. V gene TRBV5-6 combines with J gene TRBJ2-1; D might be TRBD2 (5 bases). DNA for the CDR3: TGTGCCAGCAGCCTGAGCGGAACCTCCTACAATGAGCAGTTCTTC. It is translated as CASSLSGTSYNEQFF.